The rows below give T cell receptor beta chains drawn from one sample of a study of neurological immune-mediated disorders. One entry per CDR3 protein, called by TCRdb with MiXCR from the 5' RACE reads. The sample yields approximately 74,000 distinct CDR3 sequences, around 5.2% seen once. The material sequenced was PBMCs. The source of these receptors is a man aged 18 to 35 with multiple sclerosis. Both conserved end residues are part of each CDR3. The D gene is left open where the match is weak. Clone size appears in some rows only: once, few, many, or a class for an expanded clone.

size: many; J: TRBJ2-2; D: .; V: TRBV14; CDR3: CASSQFITGELFF; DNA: TGTGCCAGCAGCCAATTCATCACCGGGGAGCTGTTTTTT
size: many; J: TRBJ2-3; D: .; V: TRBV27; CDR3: CASSLSTLGQRNF; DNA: TGTGCCAGCAGTTTATCCACATTAGGGCAGCGGAATTTT
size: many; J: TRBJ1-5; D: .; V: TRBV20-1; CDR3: CSAGSGGENQPQHF; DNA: TGCAGTGCGGGCTCCGGGGGGGAAAATCAGCCCCAGCATTTT
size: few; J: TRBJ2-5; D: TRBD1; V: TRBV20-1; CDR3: CSARTGDLRETQYF; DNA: TGCAGTGCTCGGACAGGGGACCTAAGGGAGACCCAGTACTTC
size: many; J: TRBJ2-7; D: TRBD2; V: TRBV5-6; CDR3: CASSLGPSGSYEQYF; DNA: TGTGCCAGCAGCTTGGGTCCTAGCGGGAGCTACGAGCAGTACTTC
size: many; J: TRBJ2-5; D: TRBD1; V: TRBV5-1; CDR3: CASSLAGTGYAQETQYF; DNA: TGCGCCAGCAGCTTGGCCGGGACAGGTTACGCTCAAGAGACCCAGTACTTC
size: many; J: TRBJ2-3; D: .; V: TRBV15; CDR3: CATSSHPSNFTDTQYF; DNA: TGTGCCACCAGCAGTCATCCTAGCAACTTCACAGATACGCAGTATTTT
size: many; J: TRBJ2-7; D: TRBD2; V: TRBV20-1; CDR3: CSATTSGRKYEQYF; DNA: TGCAGTGCCACCACTAGCGGGAGAAAGTACGAGCAGTACTTC
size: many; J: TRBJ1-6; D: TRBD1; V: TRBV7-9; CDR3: CASSLVLGQGNSPLHF; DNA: TGTGCCAGCAGCTTAGTTCTCGGACAGGGTAATTCACCCCTCCACTTT
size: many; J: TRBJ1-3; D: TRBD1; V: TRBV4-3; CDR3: CASSQRLGQGDTIYF; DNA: TGCGCCAGCAGCCAAAGATTAGGACAGGGGGACACCATATATTTT
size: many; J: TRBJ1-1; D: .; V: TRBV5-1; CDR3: CASSLVGRVNTEAFF; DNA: TGCGCCAGCAGCTTGGTGGGCAGGGTGAACACTGAAGCTTTCTTT
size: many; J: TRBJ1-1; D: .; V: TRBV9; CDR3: CASRPFPTVNTEAFF; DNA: TGTGCCAGCAGACCTTTTCCGACGGTGAACACTGAAGCTTTCTTT
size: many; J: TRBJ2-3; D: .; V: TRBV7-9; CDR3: CASSLGTTGLTDTQYF; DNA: TGTGCCAGCAGCTTAGGGACAACAGGCCTTACAGATACGCAGTATTTT
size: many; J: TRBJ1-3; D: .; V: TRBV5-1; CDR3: CASSLGASGNTIYF; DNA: TGCGCCAGCAGCTTGGGGGCTTCTGGAAACACCATATATTTT
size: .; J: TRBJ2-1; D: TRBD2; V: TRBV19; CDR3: CASRELAGYNEQFF; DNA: TGTGCCAGTAGAGAGCTAGCGGGTTACAATGAGCAGTTCTTC
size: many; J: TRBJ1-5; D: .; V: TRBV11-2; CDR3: CASSLGVRESQPQHF; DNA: TGTGCCAGCAGCTTAGGGGTCAGGGAGAGTCAGCCCCAGCATTTT
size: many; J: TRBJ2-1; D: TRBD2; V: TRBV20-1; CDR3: CSASKGLAGGGEQFF; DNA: TGCAGTGCTAGTAAGGGACTAGCGGGAGGGGGTGAGCAGTTCTTC
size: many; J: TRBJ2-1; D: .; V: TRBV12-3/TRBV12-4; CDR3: CASSLVGRPINEQFF; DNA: TGTGCCAGCAGTTTAGTTGGTAGGCCGATCAATGAGCAGTTCTTC
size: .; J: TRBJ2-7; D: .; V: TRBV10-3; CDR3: CAASPEKEQYF; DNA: TGTGCCGCCTCCCCCGAGAAAGAGCAGTACTTC
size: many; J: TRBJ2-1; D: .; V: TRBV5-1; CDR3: CASSLVSAAYNEQFF; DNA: TGCGCCAGCAGCTTGGTGAGTGCAGCCTACAATGAGCAGTTCTTC
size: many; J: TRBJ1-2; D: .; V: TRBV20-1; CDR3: CSARDPGFPGGYTF; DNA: TGCAGTGCTAGAGACCCAGGATTCCCGGGAGGCTACACCTTC
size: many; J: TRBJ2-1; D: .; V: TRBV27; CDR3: CASSLSPSRADEQFF; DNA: TGTGCCAGCAGTCTTTCGCCGAGTAGGGCCGATGAGCAGTTCTTC
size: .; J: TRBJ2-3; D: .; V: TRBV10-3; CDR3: CAISSVGELTDTQYF; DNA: TGTGCCATCAGCAGTGTGGGGGAGCTCACAGATACGCAGTATTTT
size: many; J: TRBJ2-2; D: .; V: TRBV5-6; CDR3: CASSYVQGRTTGELFF; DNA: TGTGCCAGCAGCTACGTTCAGGGGCGGACCACCGGGGAGCTGTTTTTT
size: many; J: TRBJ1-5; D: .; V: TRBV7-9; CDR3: CASSPTADQPQHF; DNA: TGTGCCAGCAGCCCGACCGCGGATCAGCCCCAGCATTTT
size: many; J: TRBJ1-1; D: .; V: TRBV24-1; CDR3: CATSDDLDTEAFF; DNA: TGTGCCACCAGTGACGACTTGGACACTGAAGCTTTCTTT
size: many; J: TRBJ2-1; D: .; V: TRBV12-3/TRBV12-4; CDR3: CASSLVGGGYNEQFF; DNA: TGTGCCAGCAGTTTAGTCGGGGGCGGCTACAATGAGCAGTTCTTC
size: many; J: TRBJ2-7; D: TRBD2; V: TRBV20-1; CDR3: CSALTSGRYEQYF; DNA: TGCAGTGCCCTGACTAGCGGGCGATACGAGCAGTACTTC
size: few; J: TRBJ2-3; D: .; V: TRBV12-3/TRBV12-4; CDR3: CASSLARETGWADTQYF; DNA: TGTGCCAGCAGTTTAGCCCGGGAGACAGGGTGGGCAGATACGCAGTATTTT
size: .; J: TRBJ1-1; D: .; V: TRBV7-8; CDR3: CASSLSGSLNTEAFF; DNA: TGTGCCAGCAGCTTATCCGGCAGCTTGAACACTGAAGCTTTCTTT
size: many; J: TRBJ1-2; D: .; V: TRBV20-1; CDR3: CSALVGGFGAYGYTF; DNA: TGCAGTGCTCTCGTGGGGGGTTTCGGGGCCTATGGCTACACCTTC
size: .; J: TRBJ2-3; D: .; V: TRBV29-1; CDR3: CSAATRITDTQYF; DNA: TGCAGCGCTGCGACTAGAATCACAGATACGCAGTATTTT
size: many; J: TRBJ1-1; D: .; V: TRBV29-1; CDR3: CSVDLQIEAFF; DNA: TGCAGCGTCGACTTACAGATTGAAGCTTTCTTT
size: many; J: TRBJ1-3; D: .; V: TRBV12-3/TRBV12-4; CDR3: CASTFGETGNTIYF; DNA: TGTGCCAGCACCTTCGGGGAGACTGGAAACACCATATATTTT
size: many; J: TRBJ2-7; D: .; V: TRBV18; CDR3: CASSPLSGDGASEQYF; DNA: TGTGCCAGCTCACCACTTTCGGGGGACGGGGCCTCCGAGCAGTACTTC
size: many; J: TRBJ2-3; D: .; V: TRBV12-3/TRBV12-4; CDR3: CASSPQVQSTQYF; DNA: TGTGCCAGCAGTCCACAGGTGCAGAGTACGCAGTATTTT
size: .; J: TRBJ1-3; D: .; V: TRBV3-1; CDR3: CASSPGAGNTIYF; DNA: TGTGCCAGCAGCCCAGGGGCTGGAAACACCATATATTTT
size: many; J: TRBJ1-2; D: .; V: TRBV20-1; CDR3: CSARGGQSNYGYTF; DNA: TGCAGTGCTCGGGGGGGACAAAGTAACTATGGCTACACCTTC
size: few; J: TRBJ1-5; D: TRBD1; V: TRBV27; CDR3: CASSPRTGGNQPQNF; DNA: TGTGCCAGCAGTCCACGGACAGGGGGCAATCAGCCCCAGAATTTT
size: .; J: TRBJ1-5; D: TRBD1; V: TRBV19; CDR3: CASSIGTDDNQPQNF; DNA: TGTGCCAGTTCTATCGGGACAGATGACAATCAGCCCCAGAATTTT
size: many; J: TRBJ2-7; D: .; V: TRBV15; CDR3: CATSSPSDYGSGYEQYF; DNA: TGTGCCACCAGCAGCCCCTCCGACTACGGGAGCGGTTACGAGCAGTACTTC
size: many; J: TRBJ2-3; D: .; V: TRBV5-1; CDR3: CASSLILRSTDTQYF; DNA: TGCGCCAGCAGCTTGATACTGAGAAGCACAGATACGCAGTATTTT
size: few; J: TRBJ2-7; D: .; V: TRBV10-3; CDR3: CAIRQREEEQYF; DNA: TGTGCCATCAGACAAAGGGAGGAAGAGCAGTACTTC
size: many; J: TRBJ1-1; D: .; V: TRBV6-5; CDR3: CASSYGVSTEAFF; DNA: TGTGCCAGCAGTTACGGGGTGAGCACTGAAGCTTTCTTT
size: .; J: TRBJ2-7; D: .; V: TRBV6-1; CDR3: CASSEAPAYEQYF; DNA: TGTGCCAGCAGTGAAGCCCCCGCCTACGAGCAGTACTTC
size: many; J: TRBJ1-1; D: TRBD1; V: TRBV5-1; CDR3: CASSVGTGYTEAFF; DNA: TGCGCCAGCAGCGTCGGGACAGGATACACTGAAGCTTTCTTT
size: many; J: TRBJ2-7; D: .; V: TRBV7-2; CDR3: CASSFDGENSYEQYF; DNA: TGTGCCAGCAGCTTCGACGGGGAAAACTCCTACGAGCAGTACTTC
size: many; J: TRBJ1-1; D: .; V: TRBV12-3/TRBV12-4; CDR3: CASSFRGITEAFF; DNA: TGTGCCAGCAGTTTCCGGGGAATCACTGAAGCTTTCTTT
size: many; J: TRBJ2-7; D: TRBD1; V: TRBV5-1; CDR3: CASRPGQVYEQYF; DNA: TGCGCCAGCAGACCGGGACAGGTGTACGAGCAGTACTTC
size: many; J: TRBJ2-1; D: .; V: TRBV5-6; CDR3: CASSLGLPANEQFF; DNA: TGTGCCAGCAGCTTGGGGCTACCGGCAAATGAGCAGTTCTTC
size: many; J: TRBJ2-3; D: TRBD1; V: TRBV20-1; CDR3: CSARDRQGSADTQYF; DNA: TGCAGTGCTAGAGATCGACAGGGGAGTGCAGATACGCAGTATTTT
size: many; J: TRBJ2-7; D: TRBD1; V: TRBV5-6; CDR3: CASSYPGQGVEQYF; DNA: TGTGCCAGCAGCTACCCGGGACAGGGGGTCGAGCAGTACTTC
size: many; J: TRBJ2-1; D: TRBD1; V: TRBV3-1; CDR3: CASSRRQGQVEQFF; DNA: TGTGCCAGCAGCCGGCGACAGGGTCAGGTTGAGCAGTTCTTC
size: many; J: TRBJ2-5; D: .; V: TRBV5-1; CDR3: CASSLIPGKETQYF; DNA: TGCGCCAGCAGCTTGATACCAGGGAAAGAGACCCAGTACTTC